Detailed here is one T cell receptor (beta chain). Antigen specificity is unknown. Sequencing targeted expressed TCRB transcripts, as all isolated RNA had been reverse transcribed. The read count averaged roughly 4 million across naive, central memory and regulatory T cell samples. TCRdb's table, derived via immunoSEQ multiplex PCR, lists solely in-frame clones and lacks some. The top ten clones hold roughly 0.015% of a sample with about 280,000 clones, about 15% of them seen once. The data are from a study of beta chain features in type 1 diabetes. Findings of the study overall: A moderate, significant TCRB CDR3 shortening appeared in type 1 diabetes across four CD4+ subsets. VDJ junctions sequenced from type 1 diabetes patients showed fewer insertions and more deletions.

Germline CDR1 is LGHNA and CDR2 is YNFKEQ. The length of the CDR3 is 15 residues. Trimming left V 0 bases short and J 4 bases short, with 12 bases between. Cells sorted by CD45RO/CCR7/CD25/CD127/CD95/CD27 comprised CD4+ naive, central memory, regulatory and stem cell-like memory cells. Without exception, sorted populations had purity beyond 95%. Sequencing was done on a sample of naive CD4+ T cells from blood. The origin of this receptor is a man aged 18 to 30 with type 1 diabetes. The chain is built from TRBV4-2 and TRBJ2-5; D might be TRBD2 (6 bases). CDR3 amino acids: CASSQDGRGRETQYF. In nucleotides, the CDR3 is TGTGCCAGCAGCCAAGATGGGCGGGGCAGAGAGACCCAGTACTTC.